This is a list of T cell receptor beta chains from one sample in a study of Ad26.COV2.S vaccination and SARS-CoV-2 variants. Clones were sequenced by immunoSEQ multiplex PCR, and TCRdb holds only the in-frame ones, with some missing. The data show approximately 410,000 clones, with 88% seen just once and less than 4.5% held by the top ten. Sequenced material: peripheral blood, taken in a trial of Ad26.COV2.S vaccine versus placebo. These receptors all come from a person between 18 and 60 years old who received the Ad26.COV2.S COVID-19 vaccine or a placebo. Both conserved end residues are part of each CDR3. Fields, in order: D gene, J gene, clone size, V gene, CDR3 DNA, CDR3 protein. The D gene is left open where the match is weak. Not all rows give a size; the values are once, few, many and, for expanded clones, a class.

D: NA; J: TRBJ1-2; size: once; V: TRBV6-6; DNA: TGTGCCAGCACCCCCCTTCTGGGATTCTATGGCTACACCTTC; CDR3: CASTPLLGFYGYTF
D: TRBD1; J: TRBJ2-7; size: few; V: TRBV7-9; DNA: TGTGCCAGCAGCCTGGACAGGGGATACGAGCAGTACTTC; CDR3: CASSLDRGYEQYF
D: NA; J: TRBJ1-2; size: NA; V: TRBV5-4; DNA: TGTGCCAGCAGCCAATTGCAGGGTTTAAACTATGGCTACACCTTC; CDR3: CASSQLQGLNYGYTF
D: TRBD1; J: TRBJ1-2; size: NA; V: TRBV6-1; DNA: TGTGCCAGCAGTGAAGGACAGGGGCTCGGCTACACCTTC; CDR3: CASSEGQGLGYTF
D: TRBD1; J: TRBJ1-5; size: NA; V: TRBV6-5; DNA: TGTGCCAGCAAGGGGCAGGGGGCGAGTCAGCCCCAGCATTTT; CDR3: CASKGQGASQPQHF
D: NA; J: TRBJ2-7; size: NA; V: TRBV27; DNA: TGTGCCAGCAGTTCTGGACCGTCCTACGAGCAGTACTTC; CDR3: CASSSGPSYEQYF
D: NA; J: TRBJ2-7; size: few; V: TRBV11-3; DNA: TGTGCCAGCAGCTCCGGGACGGCCACCGAGCAGTACTTC; CDR3: CASSSGTATEQYF
D: NA; J: TRBJ2-5; size: NA; V: TRBV7-2; DNA: TGTGCCAGCAGCTTAGTGGGCGGTTTCCAAGAGACCCAGTACTTC; CDR3: CASSLVGGFQETQYF
D: NA; J: TRBJ2-7; size: NA; V: TRBV2; DNA: TGTGCCAGCAGTGGTGACGTACTTTACGAGCAGTACTTC; CDR3: CASSGDVLYEQYF
D: TRBD1; J: TRBJ2-2; size: NA; V: TRBV2; DNA: TGTGCCAGCAGTTCGCCGGGACAGGGCATCGGGGAGCTGTTTTTT; CDR3: CASSSPGQGIGELFF
D: TRBD2; J: TRBJ2-1; size: NA; V: TRBV5-1; DNA: TGCGCCAGCAGCTGGGGACTAGTCCATGAGCAGTTCTTC; CDR3: CASSWGLVHEQFF
D: NA; J: TRBJ1-3; size: NA; V: TRBV21-1; DNA: TGTGCCAGCAGTGGTGGGGGAAGAGGAAACACCATATATTTT; CDR3: CASSGGGRGNTIYF
D: NA; J: TRBJ1-5; size: once; V: TRBV9; DNA: TGTGCCAGCAGCGAGGGGAGCAATCAGCCCCAGCATTTT; CDR3: CASSEGSNQPQHF
D: NA; J: TRBJ2-5; size: NA; V: TRBV28; DNA: TGTGCCAGCAGTTTCAGGGGGTTAGCGGGAATAGAGACCCAGTACTTC; CDR3: CASSFRGLAGIETQYF
D: TRBD1; J: TRBJ2-1; size: NA; V: TRBV5-1; DNA: TGCGCCAGCAGCCGAACCGGCGGACAGGGCTACAATGAGCAGTTCTTC; CDR3: CASSRTGGQGYNEQFF
D: NA; J: TRBJ1-2; size: NA; V: TRBV28; DNA: TGTGCCAGCAGTTCCCCCGACAGCCCCTATGGCTACACCTTC; CDR3: CASSSPDSPYGYTF
D: TRBD2; J: TRBJ2-3; size: once; V: TRBV7-8; DNA: TGTGCCAGCAGCCCCCTGGGGGCGGGGGGGCTCTCAGGGGCAGATACGCAGTATTTT; CDR3: CASSPLGAGGLSGADTQYF
D: NA; J: TRBJ2-1; size: once; V: TRBV19; DNA: TGTGCCAGTAGCTTGACTACAAACAATGAGCAGTTCTTC; CDR3: CASSLTTNNEQFF
D: TRBD1; J: TRBJ1-3; size: NA; V: TRBV7-7; DNA: TGTGCTAGCAGCCCCGGGACAGGGCCTTCCTCTGGAAACACCATATATTTT; CDR3: CASSPGTGPSSGNTIYF
D: TRBD1; J: TRBJ1-6; size: NA; V: TRBV30; DNA: TGTGCCTGGAGCCGAAACGCTCGGTTCCTACACGACAGGGACAGTCACTCACCCCTCCACTTT; CDR3: CAWSRNARFLHDRDSHSPLHF
D: TRBD2; J: TRBJ2-1; size: NA; V: TRBV2; DNA: TGTGCCAGCAGTGAAGGGCTAGCGGGACTCTCCTACAATGAGCAGTTCTTC; CDR3: CASSEGLAGLSYNEQFF
D: NA; J: TRBJ1-2; size: NA; V: TRBV9; DNA: TGTGCCAGCAGCGCCTTCGGACACAGGGAGGCTAACTATGGCTACACCTTC; CDR3: CASSAFGHREANYGYTF
D: NA; J: TRBJ2-4; size: NA; V: TRBV3-1/TRBV3-2; DNA: TGTGCCAGCAGCCAAAACGGACAGCTAAACATTCAGTACTTC; CDR3: CASSQNGQLNIQYF
D: NA; J: TRBJ1-1; size: NA; V: TRBV3-1/TRBV3-2; DNA: TGTGCCAGCAGCCTCCAGATGGCGAACACTGAAGCTTTCTTT; CDR3: CASSLQMANTEAFF
D: NA; J: TRBJ1-2; size: NA; V: TRBV11-2; DNA: TGTGCCAGCAGCAACAGTAACTATGGCTACACCTTC; CDR3: CASSNSNYGYTF
D: NA; J: TRBJ2-7; size: NA; V: TRBV7-2; DNA: TGTGCCAGCAGTCTGGGGACGGAGTCCTACGAGCAGTACTTC; CDR3: CASSLGTESYEQYF
D: NA; J: TRBJ2-6; size: NA; V: TRBV2; DNA: TGTGCCAGCAGTGAAGGGACTGGGGCCAACGTCCTGACTTTC; CDR3: CASSEGTGANVLTF
D: NA; J: TRBJ1-1; size: NA; V: TRBV5-5; DNA: TGTGCCAGCAGCTTGGTCTATTTGTCCGAGGGTTTGGGTACTGAAGCTTTCTTT; CDR3: CASSLVYLSEGLGTEAFF
D: NA; J: TRBJ2-7; size: NA; V: TRBV3-1/TRBV3-2; DNA: TGTGCCAGCAGCCAATTAGGGGTGTTCAACGAGCAGTACTTC; CDR3: CASSQLGVFNEQYF
D: TRBD2; J: TRBJ2-1; size: NA; V: TRBV14; DNA: TGTGCCAGCAGCCAAGCTACGACTAGCGGGGGGGGTGAGCAGTTCTTC; CDR3: CASSQATTSGGGEQFF
D: NA; J: TRBJ1-5; size: NA; V: TRBV28; DNA: TGTGCCAGCAGTTTACGGGGCAGGGGTAAAGATCAGCCCCAGCATTTT; CDR3: CASSLRGRGKDQPQHF
D: NA; J: TRBJ1-5; size: NA; V: TRBV4-2; DNA: TGTGCCAGCAGCCAAGGCGCGGGGGCGAACAATCAGCCCCAGCATTTT; CDR3: CASSQGAGANNQPQHF
D: NA; J: TRBJ1-5; size: NA; V: TRBV13; DNA: TGTGCCAGCAGCTTCGAATCTCAGCCCCAGCATTTT; CDR3: CASSFESQPQHF
D: NA; J: TRBJ2-7; size: NA; V: TRBV6-2/TRBV6-3; DNA: TGTGCCAGCAGCCTATGGCAGCTTCAAACCTACGAGCAGTACTTC; CDR3: CASSLWQLQTYEQYF
D: NA; J: TRBJ2-3; size: NA; V: TRBV9; DNA: TGTGCCAGCAGCTTCGGGACGGCGACAGATACGCAGTATTTT; CDR3: CASSFGTATDTQYF
D: NA; J: TRBJ1-1; size: few; V: TRBV27; DNA: TGTGCCAGCAGTTTAACCTGGACAGCTCTAGCTTTCTTT; CDR3: CASSLTWTALAFF
D: TRBD2; J: TRBJ2-3; size: NA; V: TRBV10-3; DNA: TGTGCCATCAGTCTTACTAGCGGGGGGGGCACAGATACGCAGTATTTT; CDR3: CAISLTSGGGTDTQYF
D: TRBD1; J: TRBJ2-2; size: few; V: TRBV19; DNA: TGTGCCAGTGTAACAGGGGGCGGCACCGGGGAGCTGTTTTTT; CDR3: CASVTGGGTGELFF
D: NA; J: TRBJ1-2; size: NA; V: TRBV28; DNA: TGTGCCAGCAGTGCCAGATATGGCTACACCTTC; CDR3: CASSARYGYTF
D: NA; J: TRBJ2-7; size: NA; V: TRBV4-3; DNA: TGCGCCAGCAGCCTCACTGACGGAACCTACGAGCAGTACTTC; CDR3: CASSLTDGTYEQYF